This TCR beta chain is drawn from a study of cytomegalovirus exposure and HLA in healthy donors. Concerning this clone: Its antigen is not identified.

Repertoires were generated with immunoSEQ multiplex PCR, while TCRdb's copy carries only in-frame clones and drops some. The sample lists 250,000 to 300,000 clones; around 85% were seen once. Trimming removed 2 bases from V and 6 bases from J, with 20 bases in between. This CDR3 is built from 16 residues. The germline V gene encodes CDR1 LNHDA and CDR2 SQIVND (reference sequence). Study-level points and caveats: Subsequent analysis of the 120 or so validation repertoires found a tendency for first-cohort TCR clusters to co-occur. Specificity for CMV antigens was confirmed in vitro for a few of the CMV-associated chains.

The genes are TRBV19 and TRBJ2-7; tentatively, D is TRBD2 (6 bases). This TCR derives from a woman aged 18 to 35 in good health and CMV-seronegative. Sequenced input: PBMCs. The CDR3 DNA follows: TGTGCCAGTAGTATATCCTTGGGGCATAGCGGAGGCGAGCAGTACTTC. It yields the protein CASSISLGHSGGEQYF. Variable domain in full (rest from reference TRBV19 and TRBJ2-7): DGGITQSPKYLFRKEGQNVTLSCEQNLNHDAMYWYRQDPGQGLRLIYYSQIVNDFQKGDIAEGYSVSREKKESFPLTVTSAQKNPTAFYLCASSISLGHSGGEQYFGPGTRLTVT.